This TCR beta chain is from a study of technical replicates of blood from a handful of donors. The CDR3 contains 12 residues. V gave up 5 bases and J gave up 4 bases, with 8 bases separating them. The germline V gene encodes CDR1 GTSNPN and CDR2 SVGIG (reference sequence). Measured with immunoSEQ multiplex PCR; TCRdb has only the in-frame clones, and not every one. The sample consists of approximately 92,000 clones, approximately 96% of them appearing once. This clonotype originated in a human donor in good health. V and J are TRBV30 and TRBJ2-2; weak D call: TRBD1 (5 bases). Specimen: T cells isolated from PBMCs. The CDR3 DNA reads TGTGCCTGGGCTACAGGCACCGGGGAGCTGTTTTTT. This translates into CAWATGTGELFF.